Given below is one TCR beta chain in context. Its target antigen remains unknown. No quality values exist for individual bases; no much larger clone is one base distant. A second Seattle source provided samples from volunteer blood donors who had recovered from COVID-19. Each collaborating institution followed its own protocols to collect whole blood in K2EDTA tubes. Collaborator samples were shipped for TCRbeta analysis as frozen whole blood, isolated PBMCs, or DNA extracted from either sample type. The entry originates in a study of blood T cell repertoires in COVID-19 (dated by TCRdb to 2020 to 2022). For the study in its entirety: Samples from collaborators originated in the United States, Italy and Spain and spanned both the acute and convalescent phases of COVID-19. The material from the prospective study consisted of cDNA or gDNA derived from T cells, B-cell-depleted T cells, or PBMCs. A freely available public database, intended as a resource for researchers studying the immune response to SARS-CoV-2, is where the repertoires were released. Where available, HLA class I and class II types were obtained from metadata supplied by the sample provider rather than from assay-based typing. Deeply sampled blood TCRbeta repertoires from subjects exposed to, actively infected with, or recovered from COVID-19 were included in the dataset. Samples were obtained from the ongoing ImmuneRACE study (first 160 participants) and from 950 to 1,500 subjects provided by 6 global collaborators. Nearly every sample came with metadata listing a de-identified subject ID, COVID-19 status, age in years and sex. The full study reports these points: The amount of clinical and demographic metadata varied by source and participant and was provided uncurated.

From the cysteine up to the phenylalanine, the CDR3 has a length of 15 residues. Here the CDR3 DNA is all that survives: 45 bases in frame from base 1. The germline V gene gives CDR1 as LGHNA and CDR2 as YSLEER. V has 3 bases trimmed and J has 5 bases trimmed; junction bases matching no gene number 6. TCRbeta CDR3 regions were amplified from genomic DNA using the immunoSEQ Assay, a bias-controlled multiplex PCR. Processing in the source paper ran as follows. The number of nucleated cells in each sample was estimated by amplification of reference gene primers within the assay. To quantify the absolute abundance of each unique TCRbeta CDR3 rearrangement, sequence reads were collapsed and filtered. For each sample, productive Simpson clonality was calculated as the square root of Simpson's diversity index across productive rearrangements. TCRdb re-hosts the immuneACCESS table, in-frame sequences only. Its copies lack some clones; in the studies checked, an unresolved V gene accounts for under half of them, and the cause for the rest is not known. The DNA was the basis for D and trimming; V, J and clone size are from that table. The sample table holds about 130,000 clones, of which 70% to 80% were seen once. The leading ten clones occupy approximately 9.9% of the sample.

The receptor was derived from a man between 60 and 70 years old who had recovered from COVID-19. The V and J segments used are TRBV4-3 and TRBJ2-1, and TRBD2 matches 8 of the central bases. The sample comprised peripheral blood. Here is the DNA: TGCGCCAGCAGCCATAGGGCGGGGGGCGACAATGAGCAGTTCTTC. Its translation is CASSHRAGGDNEQFF.